The rows below give T cell receptor beta chains drawn from one sample of a study of OX40 agonist ivuxolimab in advanced cancers. Generated by immunoSEQ multiplex PCR, the TCRdb table keeps only in-frame clones and is missing some. The data contain 100,000 to 130,000 clones, under 95% of them singletons. The specimen was CD4+ or CD8+ T cells sorted from blood, collected in a trial of the OX40 agonist ivuxolimab. The receptors were sampled from an adult with an advanced solid tumor such as melanoma, head and neck, liver or kidney cancer. CDR3s include the opening cysteine and the closing phenylalanine or tryptophan. D genes are given only for firm matches. Rows give clone size only sometimes, using once, few, many, or a class for an expanded clone.

V gene,D gene,J gene,clone size,CDR3 protein,CDR3 DNA
TRBV19,TRBD1,TRBJ2-1,-,CASSRPMGQGFNEQFF,TGTGCCAGTAGTCGGCCCATGGGACAGGGATTCAATGAGCAGTTCTTC
TRBV7-9,TRBD1,TRBJ2-7,once,CASSLIGQGSYEQYF,TGTGCCAGCAGCTTGATTGGACAGGGATCCTACGAGCAGTACTTC
TRBV6-1,-,TRBJ2-7,-,CASKGGSEQYF,TGTGCCAGCAAGGGGGGAAGCGAGCAGTACTTC
TRBV30,TRBD2,TRBJ2-1,-,CAWGLAGGEQFF,TGTGCCTGGGGCTTAGCGGGAGGTGAGCAGTTCTTC
TRBV7-9,-,TRBJ2-3,-,CASSLPPPPTSTDTQYF,TGTGCCAGCAGCTTACCGCCTCCGCCAACTAGCACAGATACGCAGTATTTT
TRBV6-6,-,TRBJ1-2,once,CASSKGEANYGYTF,TGTGCCAGCAGTAAAGGGGAAGCTAACTATGGCTACACCTTC
TRBV19,-,TRBJ2-3,-,CASTYSSAHTDTQYF,TGTGCCAGTACATATAGTAGCGCCCACACAGATACGCAGTATTTT
TRBV5-1,-,TRBJ2-6,-,CASSPRGGIGVGANVLTF,TGCGCCAGCTCCCCTAGGGGGGGCATAGGGGTCGGGGCCAACGTCCTGACTTTC
TRBV5-4,TRBD1,TRBJ2-5,once,CASSLDRGSETQYF,TGTGCCAGCAGCTTGGACAGGGGGTCTGAGACCCAGTACTTC
TRBV7-2,-,TRBJ1-5,-,CASSLSNQPQHF,TGTGCCAGCAGCTTAAGCAATCAGCCCCAGCATTTT
TRBV30,-,TRBJ1-1,-,CAWRTLNTEAFF,TGTGCCTGGAGAACATTGAACACTGAAGCTTTCTTT
TRBV27,-,TRBJ2-3,-,CASSSASLDTQYF,TGTGCCAGCAGTTCGGCTAGCCTGGATACGCAGTATTTT
TRBV19,-,TRBJ1-3,-,CASSIERRTSGNTIYF,TGTGCCAGTAGTATAGAACGGCGAACCTCTGGAAACACCATATATTTT
TRBV7-7,TRBD2,TRBJ2-3,-,CASSSSGRAGDTQYF,TGTGCTAGCAGCTCTAGCGGGAGGGCCGGAGATACGCAGTATTTT
TRBV19,TRBD1,TRBJ1-2,-,CASSMTTGGANYGYTF,TGTGCCAGTAGTATGACCACAGGGGGAGCCAACTATGGCTACACCTTC
TRBV6-6,-,TRBJ1-1,-,CASRVLGARDTEAFF,TGTGCCAGCAGGGTGCTGGGGGCGAGGGACACTGAAGCTTTCTTT
TRBV5-6,-,TRBJ1-1,few,CASSLADDRWKAFF,TGTGCCAGCAGCTTGGCCGATGACAGATGGAAAGCTTTCTTT
TRBV7-2,-,TRBJ1-4,-,CASSLVGTTNEKLFF,TGTGCCAGCAGCTTAGTGGGGACAACTAATGAAAAACTGTTTTTT
TRBV10-1,TRBD2,TRBJ2-1,-,CASSQRSGGWQFF,TGCGCCAGCAGCCAGAGATCGGGGGGTTGGCAGTTCTTC
TRBV5-1,TRBD2,TRBJ2-7,once,CASSRTGTSGVSYEQYF,TGCGCCAGCAGCCGGACCGGGACTAGCGGGGTTAGCTACGAGCAGTACTTC
TRBV7-6,-,TRBJ2-1,few,CASSSRDIAYNEQFF,TGTGCCAGCAGCTCACGGGACATTGCCTACAATGAGCAGTTCTTC
TRBV9,TRBD1,TRBJ1-2,-,CASSVRRDSRFYGYTF,TGTGCCAGCAGCGTACGGCGGGACAGTCGCTTCTATGGCTACACCTTC
TRBV5-4,-,TRBJ2-5,-,CASSLWASRETQYF,TGTGCCAGCAGCTTGTGGGCTAGCCGAGAGACCCAGTACTTC
TRBV29-1,TRBD2,TRBJ2-5,once,CSHSVLAGGQETQYF,TGCAGCCACTCCGTGCTTGCGGGAGGTCAAGAGACCCAGTACTTC
TRBV29-1,-,TRBJ1-1,-,CSHRTDMNTEAFF,TGCAGCCATCGAACAGATATGAACACTGAAGCTTTCTTT
TRBV12-5,TRBD2,TRBJ2-2,-,CASGAAGGSVGELFF,TGTGCTAGTGGTGCAGCCGGGGGGTCGGTCGGGGAGCTGTTTTTT
TRBV7-9,TRBD1,TRBJ1-1,-,CAATGQVKTEAFF,TGTGCCGCAACGGGACAGGTGAAAACTGAAGCTTTCTTT
TRBV7-7,TRBD1,TRBJ2-1,-,CASSPSGTGGNEQFF,TGTGCTAGCAGCCCCTCCGGGACAGGGGGCAATGAGCAGTTCTTC
TRBV28,-,TRBJ1-2,-,CASTILEGGGYGYTF,TGTGCCAGCACCATATTAGAGGGAGGCGGCTATGGCTACACCTTC
TRBV4-3,-,TRBJ1-1,-,CASSQDLQNTEAFF,TGCGCCAGCAGCCAAGATCTCCAGAACACTGAAGCTTTCTTT
TRBV9,TRBD2,TRBJ2-3,-,CASSSREGSGTDTQYF,TGTGCCAGCAGCTCTAGGGAGGGTTCGGGGACAGATACGCAGTATTTT
TRBV11-2,-,TRBJ1-2,-,CASSAGPNYGYTF,TGTGCCAGCAGCGCCGGGCCCAACTATGGCTACACCTTC
TRBV28,TRBD2,TRBJ2-5,-,CASRFIAGGQETQYF,TGTGCCAGCAGATTTATAGCGGGAGGGCAAGAGACCCAGTACTTC
TRBV15,-,TRBJ2-2,-,CATSPHPDTSNTGELFF,TGTGCCACCAGCCCTCACCCCGACACTTCGAACACCGGGGAGCTGTTTTTT
TRBV18,-,TRBJ2-2,-,CASSSTRNTGELFF,TGTGCCAGCTCCTCGACTAGAAACACCGGGGAGCTGTTTTTT
TRBV5-6,TRBD2,TRBJ2-7,-,CASSEGTSGSLYEQYF,TGTGCCAGCAGCGAAGGGACTAGCGGGAGCCTCTACGAGCAGTACTTC
TRBV5-1,-,TRBJ1-6,-,CASSSSLGLASPLHF,TGCGCCAGCAGCTCATCCCTGGGACTTGCCTCACCCCTCCACTTT
TRBV6-5,TRBD2,TRBJ2-7,-,CASTLAGATYEQYF,TGTGCCAGCACTCTAGCGGGCGCGACCTACGAGCAGTACTTC
TRBV4-2,TRBD2,TRBJ2-1,-,CASSQDKGGSTYNEQFF,TGTGCCAGCAGCCAAGACAAGGGCGGGAGCACCTACAATGAGCAGTTCTTC
TRBV11-1,TRBD1,TRBJ1-2,-,CASTAGQGARGYTF,TGTGCCAGCACTGCGGGGCAGGGGGCTCGCGGCTACACCTTC
TRBV2,TRBD2,TRBJ2-1,-,CASSTKREPSYNEQFF,TGTGCCAGCAGCACAAAGCGGGAGCCCTCCTACAATGAGCAGTTCTTC
TRBV7-9,-,TRBJ2-3,-,CASSLGSSLMTDTQYF,TGTGCCAGCAGCTTAGGGTCTAGCCTAATGACAGATACGCAGTATTTT
TRBV12-5,-,TRBJ1-1,-,CASGYSGTEAFF,TGTGCTAGTGGTTACTCCGGGACAGAAGCTTTCTTT
TRBV18,TRBD2,TRBJ2-7,-,CASSSQEPKGGYEQYF,TGTGCCAGCTCGTCCCAGGAACCCAAGGGAGGGTACGAGCAGTACTTC
TRBV15,-,TRBJ1-1,-,CATANLDGRGTEAFF,TGTGCCACCGCAAACCTGGACGGGAGGGGCACTGAAGCTTTCTTT
TRBV7-2,-,TRBJ1-3,once,CASSLEAGVSGNTIYF,TGTGCCAGCAGCTTGGAGGCAGGTGTCTCTGGAAACACCATATATTTT
TRBV4-3,-,TRBJ2-7,-,CASSQHSTGYEQYF,TGCGCCAGCAGCCAACATTCGACAGGCTACGAGCAGTACTTC
TRBV4-2,TRBD2,TRBJ2-7,-,CASSQPGTSGTYEQYF,TGTGCCAGCAGCCAGCCAGGGACTAGCGGGACCTACGAGCAGTACTTC
TRBV7-2,-,TRBJ2-1,-,CASGRDGDNEQFF,TGTGCCAGCGGCCGGGACGGCGACAATGAGCAGTTCTTC
TRBV10-3,-,TRBJ1-1,once,CAIERNMNTEAFF,TGTGCCATCGAAAGGAATATGAACACTGAAGCTTTCTTT
TRBV25-1,TRBD2,TRBJ2-7,few,CASSVYFAGGTQVYEQYF,TGTGCCAGCAGTGTTTACTTTGCGGGAGGTACTCAGGTCTACGAGCAGTACTTC
TRBV5-1,TRBD2,TRBJ2-3,-,CASTTIAGGTDTQYF,TGCGCCAGCACCACCATAGCGGGAGGGACAGATACGCAGTATTTT
TRBV20-1,-,TRBJ1-2,-,CSARGAEGYTF,TGCAGTGCTAGGGGGGCGGAAGGCTACACCTTC
TRBV23-1,-,TRBJ1-5,-,CASSQSPPRGFGQPYSNQPQHF,TGCGCCAGCAGTCAATCTCCCCCCCGAGGTTTTGGACAGCCTTATAGCAATCAGCCCCAGCATTTT
TRBV28,-,TRBJ2-3,-,CASSSPWNNRLSDTQYF,TGTGCCAGCAGTTCCCCCTGGAACAACAGGTTATCAGATACGCAGTATTTT
TRBV6-5,-,TRBJ1-1,-,CASSPSTRTFEAFF,TGTGCCAGCAGTCCCTCTACAAGAACTTTTGAAGCTTTCTTT
TRBV6-5,-,TRBJ1-5,-,CASSRGWVDNQPQHF,TGTGCCAGCAGTCGGGGGTGGGTCGATAATCAGCCCCAGCATTTT
TRBV7-7,-,TRBJ1-5,-,CASSLRTVSPGGNQPQHF,TGTGCTAGCAGCCTCCGGACAGTCTCTCCAGGCGGCAATCAGCCCCAGCATTTT
TRBV5-1,TRBD1,TRBJ1-1,-,CASCTAGGWGNTEAFF,TGCGCCAGCTGTACGGCAGGGGGCTGGGGGAACACTGAAGCTTTCTTT